The 27 T cell receptor beta chains below come from one sample, sequenced in a study of spatial heterogeneity in lung cancer. Indicated time point: sample taken at primary tumor resection. In each case, whole RNA from tumor, nontumor lung or frozen PBMC was sequenced unsorted. TCRdb fed the 5' RACE reads into MiXCR, producing one record per CDR3 protein. The table records approximately 44,000 distinct CDR3 sequences, about an eighth of them present only once. This specimen consisted of PBMCs, obtained at surgery. The receptors were gathered from a male donor with early-stage non-small cell lung cancer.

Details on this clonotype: A junction end diverges from the germline sequence, so it may reflect a read error. The rearrangement links TRBV20-1 to TRBJ1-1; D remains unclear. This CDR3 has 14 amino acids. Germline CDR1 and CDR2: DFQATT and SNEGSKA (reference sequence). Here the CDR3 DNA reads TGCAGCGCTAGGAAAGCAGCCTTGAACACTGAAGCTTTCTTT. As protein: CSARKAALNTEAFF.

This clonotype showed up just a few times. The J gene is TRBJ1-2, the V gene TRBV12-3 or TRBV12-4; D not certain. The V gene lost 3 bases and the J gene lost 6 bases, with 8 bases spanning the gap. The CDR3 has 12 amino acids. The CDR3 sequence: CASSLSQNGYTF. The CDR3 DNA sequence: TGTGCCAGCAGTTTGAGTCAGAATGGCTACACCTTC.

This clonotype was seen repeatedly, ten times or more. The V call is TRBV7-2, the J call TRBJ1-5; D gene ambiguous. Germline V lookup: CDR1 SGHTA, CDR2 FQGNSA. Trimming removed 5 bases at V and 0 bases at J, with 11 bases between. This CDR3 is built from 15 residues. The DNA for the CDR3 is TGTGCCAGCAGCAAGACACAAGATAGCAATCAGCCCCAGCATTTT. Encoded protein: CASSKTQDSNQPQHF.

This clonotype was recorded many times. The genes are TRBV28 and TRBJ1-1; 9 positions agree with TRBD1. Germline loops: CDR1 MDHEN, CDR2 SYDVKM. The CDR3 covers 14 residues. Germline trimming cut 3 bases from V and 1 base from J; bases unmatched to any gene: 0. The CDR3 sequence: CASSLGQGNTEAFF. CDR3 sequence (DNA): TGTGCCAGCAGTTTGGGACAGGGGAACACTGAAGCTTTCTTT.

The V gene is TRBV27, the J gene TRBJ2-1; TRBD2 aligns across 8 bases. Germline assignment: CDR1 MNHEY and CDR2 SMNVEV (reference sequence). Germline trimming cut 2 bases from V and 8 bases from J; bases unmatched to any gene: 5. The CDR3 loop spans 14 amino acids. CDR3: CASSLSGRGDEQFF. DNA for the CDR3: TGTGCCAGCAGTTTAAGCGGGAGAGGCGATGAGCAGTTCTTC.

This clonotype was seen a handful of times. The V gene is TRBV4-3, the J gene TRBJ1-2; D uncertain. Germline V CDR1 and CDR2: LGHNA, YSLEER. Trimming cost V 0 bases and J 3 bases, with 11 bases left between them. The CDR3 is 15 residues long. The CDR3 reads CASSQDSSFYYGYTF. The CDR3, as DNA: TGCGCCAGCAGCCAAGATAGTAGTTTTTACTATGGCTACACCTTC.

The chain combines TRBV7-8 with TRBJ1-4; no reliable D call. CDR1 SGHVS and CDR2 FQNEAQ come from the germline V gene. With 1 base removed from V and 4 bases from J, the gap between germline ends came to 10 bases. This CDR3 has 15 amino acids. The DNA of the CDR3 is TGTGCCAGCAGCTTAGTGGCAGGCGTTAATGAAAAACTGTTTTTT. Protein product: CASSLVAGVNEKLFF.

V gene TRBV7-9 combines with J gene TRBJ2-3; 8 nucleotides agree with TRBD1. Germline lookup yields CDR1 SEHNR and CDR2 FQNEAQ (reference sequence). Losses at the gene ends were 5 bases for V and 4 bases for J; bases not matched to a gene: 8. The CDR3 length is 15 residues. The CDR3 loop is CASSRDRTGPDTQYF. DNA for the CDR3: TGTGCCAGCAGCCGGGACAGGACCGGGCCAGATACGCAGTATTTT.

This clonotype occurred many times. This chain links TRBV5-4 with TRBJ1-6; unclear D gene. Germline assignment: CDR1 SGHNT and CDR2 YYREEE (reference sequence). V shed 4 bases and J shed 7 bases, with 3 bases lying between them. The CDR3 loop spans 11 amino acids. In DNA, the CDR3 is TGTGCCAGCAGCCAGAATTCACCCCTCCACTTT. It specifies CASSQNSPLHF.

The V and J genes are TRBV5-1 and TRBJ2-1; D uncertain. The V gene's germline CDR1 is SGHRS and CDR2 YFSETQ. There are 13 residues in the CDR3. V was pared by 4 bases and J by 9 bases, with 14 bases between. CDR3 DNA: TGCGCCAGCAGCCAGGACCCCTCCGGTGAGCAGTTCTTC. This gives the protein CASSQDPSGEQFF.

This clonotype was counted ten times or more. The rearrangement uses TRBV9 and TRBJ2-3, with 8 bases lining up with TRBD2. Unmatched junction bases numbered 15, after V lost 0 bases and J lost 0 bases. This CDR3 is built from 20 residues. Germline V gene data show CDR1 as SGDLS and CDR2 as YYNGEE. CDR3: CASSVERGTSLPSSTDTQYF. As DNA, the CDR3 is TGTGCCAGCAGCGTAGAGAGAGGGACTAGTCTACCCTCTAGCACAGATACGCAGTATTTT.

This clonotype was counted a few times. The rearrangement uses TRBV29-1 and TRBJ1-2; D might be TRBD1 (6 bases). The V gene's germline CDR1 is SQVTM and CDR2 ANQGSEA. The CDR3 loop spans 12 amino acids. With 1 base removed from V and 3 bases from J, the gap between germline ends came to 6 bases. The CDR3 sequence: CSVEGTDYGYTF. CDR3 sequence (DNA): TGCAGCGTTGAAGGGACAGACTATGGCTACACCTTC.

This clonotype was seen many times. This chain joins TRBV11-2 and TRBJ1-6; 9 bases are shared with TRBD1. Germline CDR1 reads SGHAT; CDR2 reads FQNNGV. The CDR3 contains 16 residues. Losses at the gene ends were 5 bases for V and 13 bases for J; bases not matched to a gene: 15. This CDR3 is CASSGRTGQGLIPLHF. The CDR3 bases are TGTGCCAGCAGCGGAAGGACCGGACAGGGGCTCATTCCCCTCCACTTT.

In its sample, this clonotype was seen a few times. The V and J genes are TRBV20-1 and TRBJ2-3, with no clear D. CDR1 is DFQATT and CDR2 is SNEGSKA in the germline V gene (reference sequence). This CDR3 contains 9 residues. The germline V and J ends were trimmed by 8 bases and 0 bases, with 0 bases remaining between them. CDR3 DNA: TGCAGTAGCACAGATACGCAGTATTTT. Encoded protein: CSSTDTQYF.

At least ten counts were recorded for this clonotype. The chain employs TRBV5-1 and TRBJ2-1; 8 bases are a match to TRBD1. V gave up 4 bases and J gave up 12 bases; unmatched junction bases: 6. Germline V gene sequence: CDR1 SGHRS, CDR2 YFSETQ. The CDR3 sequence is 12 residues long. CDR3 region: CASSIGQGPQFF. In DNA, the CDR3 is TGCGCCAGCAGCATCGGACAGGGACCGCAGTTCTTC.

This clonotype was counted between two and nine times. This chain uses TRBV10-3 with TRBJ1-1; 7 bases map to TRBD1. The CDR3 covers 13 residues. Per the germline V gene, CDR1 is ENHRY and CDR2 is SYGVKD. V shed 9 bases and J 2 bases; nucleotides not matched to a gene: 6. The CDR3 region is CAITGTDNTEAFF. The DNA for the CDR3 is TGTGCCATAACTGGGACAGACAACACTGAAGCTTTCTTT.

The chain links TRBV6-1 to TRBJ2-3, with 7 bases fitting TRBD1. The V gene's germline CDR1 is MNHNS and CDR2 SASEGT. The V segment lost 7 bases and the J segment 0 bases; nucleotides outside the gene matches: 10. The CDR3 has 16 amino acids. This CDR3 reads CASTPMTGFSTDTQYF. In DNA form, the CDR3 reads TGTGCCAGCACCCCGATGACAGGGTTTAGCACAGATACGCAGTATTTT.

This chain joins TRBV5-5 and TRBJ2-3, with 7 bases matching TRBD1. The CDR3 is 14 residues long. Germline V gene data show CDR1 as SGHKS and CDR2 as YYEKEE (reference sequence). Trimming at V came to 0 bases and at J to 5 bases, leaving 3 bases not matched to a gene. In DNA form, the CDR3 reads TGTGCCAGCAGCTTGGACAGGGGAAGAGATACGCAGTATTTT. Translation gives CASSLDRGRDTQYF.

This clonotype was seen ten or more times. The chain uses TRBV9 and TRBJ2-7; tentatively, D is TRBD2 (5 bases). The germline V gene has CDR1 SGDLS and CDR2 YYNGEE. CDR3 size: 14 residues. With 1 base removed from V and 5 bases from J, the gap between germline ends came to 13 bases. The CDR3 nucleotides read TGTGCCAGCAGCGTAAGGTGGGAGCCAAACGAGCAGTACTTC. Translated, it gives CASSVRWEPNEQYF.

The rearrangement uses TRBV24-1 and TRBJ2-2, with D perhaps matching TRBD1 or TRBD2 (6 bases each). Trimming removed 0 bases at V and 6 bases at J, with 10 bases between. From germline, CDR1 is KGHDR and CDR2 SFDVKD. This CDR3 has 15 amino acids. CDR3 bases: TGTGCCACCAGTGATTTGCTCGGGGGCCCCGGGGAGCTGTTTTTT. Protein: CATSDLLGGPGELFF.

This chain uses TRBV20-1 with TRBJ1-6; D might be TRBD1 (6 bases). The germline V gene has CDR1 DFQATT and CDR2 SNEGSKA (reference sequence). The CDR3 contains 17 residues. Trimming cost V 0 bases and J 6 bases, with 18 bases left between them. The CDR3 DNA sequence: TGCAGTGCTAGAGATATTCTGCGGGGGCAGATTAATTCACCCCTCCACTTT. It yields the protein CSARDILRGQINSPLHF.

The sample holds many counts of this clonotype. J is TRBJ2-3 and V is TRBV20-1; D is possibly TRBD2 (6 bases). V lost 5 bases, J lost 5 bases, and 17 bases lay in between. This CDR3 is built from 14 residues. Germline CDR1 is DFQATT and CDR2 is SNEGSKA (reference sequence). The CDR3 region has the DNA TGCAGTGCTTCGGCGGGACCTCATGGAGATACGCAGTATTTT. It yields the protein CSASAGPHGDTQYF.

This clonotype occurred a few times. The chain recombines TRBV20-1 with TRBJ1-5, with D unclear. The V and J ends lost 0 bases and 1 base respectively, with 10 bases between them. This CDR3 is 15 amino acids long. Germline CDR1 is DFQATT and CDR2 is SNEGSKA (reference sequence). CDR3 region: CSARDPSRSNQPQHF. CDR3 sequence (DNA): TGCAGTGCTAGAGATCCAAGCCGGAGCAATCAGCCCCAGCATTTT.

Details on this clonotype: One junction end disagrees with the germline gene, perhaps due to a read error. This chain uses TRBV7-8 with TRBJ2-2; D gene unclear. Germline V lookup: CDR1 SGHVS, CDR2 FQNEAQ. The CDR3 consists of 15 residues. CDR3 sequence reads: CASRLGRMNTGELFF. The DNA for the CDR3 is TGTGCCAGCAGATTAGGACGGATGAACACCGGGGAGCTGTTTTTT.

Remarks on this clonotype: Just one base apart from a much larger clone, this may be a read error. This chain connects TRBV10-3 to TRBJ2-1, with 11 bases lining up with TRBD1. V was clipped by 7 bases and J by 6 bases; unmatched bases: 8. The CDR3 contains 15 residues. Germline CDR1 ENHRY, CDR2 SYGVKD. CDR3 loop: CAITEGQGAVNEQFF. The DNA for the CDR3 is TGTGCCATCACCGAAGGACAGGGGGCAGTCAATGAGCAGTTCTTC.

The chain uses TRBV7-2 and TRBJ1-5; tentative D call: TRBD1 (6 bases). This CDR3 has 14 residues. Germline V gene lookup returns CDR1 SGHTA and CDR2 FQGNSA. Trimming removed 5 bases from V and 3 bases from J, with 11 bases in between. Here the CDR3 reads CASSPGQTNQPQHF. DNA of the CDR3: TGTGCCAGCAGCCCCGGACAGACCAATCAGCCCCAGCATTTT.

This clonotype was seen a few times. J is TRBJ1-6 and V is TRBV28; D call uncertain. CDR3 length: 12 residues. V was clipped by 6 bases and J by 7 bases, with 7 bases between them. Per the germline V gene, CDR1 is MDHEN and CDR2 is SYDVKM. As DNA, the CDR3 is TGTGCCAGCAGCCTACAAAATTCACCCCTCCACTTT. Residues: CASSLQNSPLHF.